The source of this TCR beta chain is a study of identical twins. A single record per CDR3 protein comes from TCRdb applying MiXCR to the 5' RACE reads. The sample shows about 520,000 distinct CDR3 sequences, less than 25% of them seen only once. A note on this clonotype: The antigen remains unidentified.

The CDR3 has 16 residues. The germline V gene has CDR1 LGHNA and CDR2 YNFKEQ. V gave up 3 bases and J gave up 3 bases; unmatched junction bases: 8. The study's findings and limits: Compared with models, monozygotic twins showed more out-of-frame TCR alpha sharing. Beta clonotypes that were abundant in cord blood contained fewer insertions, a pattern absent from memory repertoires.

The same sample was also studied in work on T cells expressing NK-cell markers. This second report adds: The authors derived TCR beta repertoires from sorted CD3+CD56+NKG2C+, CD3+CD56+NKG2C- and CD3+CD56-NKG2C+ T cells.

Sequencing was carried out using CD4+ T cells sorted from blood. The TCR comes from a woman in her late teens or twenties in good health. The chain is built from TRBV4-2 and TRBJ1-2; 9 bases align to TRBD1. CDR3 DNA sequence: TGTGCCAGCAGCCAGCGTCCGGGACAGGGAGACTATGGCTACACCTTC. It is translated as CASSQRPGQGDYGYTF.